This TCR beta chain was profiled in a study of OX40 agonist ivuxolimab in advanced cancers. Only in-frame clones appear in the TCRdb table, and some are missing; sequencing was by immunoSEQ multiplex PCR. Among some 60,000 clones listed, roughly four fifths were seen once. CDR1 and CDR2 (germline): SGHAT, FQNNGV. V was clipped by 3 bases and J by 0 bases, with 6 bases between them. The CDR3 sequence is 13 residues long. This specimen was CD4+ or CD8+ T cells sorted from blood, taken in a trial of the OX40 agonist ivuxolimab. V and J are TRBV11-2 and TRBJ2-7; D call uncertain. The clonotype originates from an adult with an advanced solid tumor such as melanoma, head and neck, liver or kidney cancer. DNA of the CDR3: TGTGCCAGCAGCTTTTGGAGCTCCTACGAGCAGTACTTC. Residues: CASSFWSSYEQYF. Variable domain in full (rest from reference TRBV11-2 and TRBJ2-7): EAGVAQSPRYKIIEKRQSVAFWCNPISGHATLYWYQQILGQGPKLLIQFQNNGVVDDSQLPKDRFSAERLKGVDSTLKIQPAKLEDSAVYLCASSFWSSYEQYFGPGTRLTVT.